The 16 T cell receptor beta chains presented below share a single source sample, sequenced in a study of response to subunit inactivated influenza vaccine. TCRdb used MiXCR to reprocess the RT-PCR reads, holding one entry per CDR3 protein. Altogether around 580,000 distinct CDR3 sequences are present, approximately 15% being singletons, with the ten largest covering approximately 12%. The sequences come from PBMCs from blood, collected about 13 days after vaccination. The receptors shown here come from a man between 50 and 59 years old who received an inactivated influenza vaccine.

This chain joins TRBV28 and TRBJ2-2; possibly TRBD1 for D (6 bases). V lost 1 base to trimming and J lost 4 bases, with 10 bases between them. Looked up from germline, CDR1 is MDHEN and CDR2 is SYDVKM. The CDR3 contains 15 residues. The CDR3 sequence is CASSLFSRGTGELFF. The DNA for the CDR3 is TGTGCCAGCAGTTTATTCTCCAGGGGCACCGGGGAGCTGTTTTTT.

This clonotype occurred a few times. J is TRBJ2-6 and V is TRBV6-2 or TRBV6-3; weak D call: TRBD1 (6 bases). V was clipped by 6 bases and J by 0 bases, with 24 bases between them. The CDR3 runs 20 residues. CDR1 and CDR2 from the germline V gene are MNHEY and SVGEGT. CDR3 sequence: CASSHHTGTPFGSGANVLTF. DNA for the CDR3: TGTGCCAGCAGCCACCATACCGGGACACCGTTCGGCTCTGGGGCCAACGTCCTGACTTTC.

This clonotype was detected many times. The CDR3 spells CASSLGQGHNQPQHF. For the CDR3, the DNA is TGTGCCAGCAGTTTAGGACAGGGGCACAATCAGCCCCAGCATTTT. The V call is TRBV12-3 or TRBV12-4, the J call TRBJ1-5, with 8 bases lining up with TRBD1. Trimming removed 1 base from V and 3 bases from J; junction bases left unmatched: 2. There are 15 residues in the CDR3.

Only a few counts were recorded for this clonotype. The V gene is TRBV5-6, the J gene TRBJ2-7; D remains ambiguous. The CDR3 length is 13 residues. Between the trimmed V and J ends, which lost 3 bases and 8 bases, there was a span of 15 bases. CDR1 and CDR2 from the germline V gene are SGHDT and YYEEEE. As DNA, the CDR3 is TGTGCCAGCAGCTCGACAAACCCTACGCAGCAGTACTTC. Translated: CASSSTNPTQQYF.

The V gene is TRBV6-5, the J gene TRBJ2-7, with D tentatively TRBD2 (6 bases). V lost 0 bases and J lost 2, with 14 bases in between. CDR1 is MNHEY, CDR2 SVGAGI, per germline. The CDR3 is made up of 16 amino acids. CDR3 DNA: TGTGCCAGCAGTTACTCTAAGAGCGGGCGTACCTACGAGCAGTACTTC. Protein sequence: CASSYSKSGRTYEQYF.

The sample holds a few counts of this clonotype. The chain joins TRBV3-1 to TRBJ2-1; weak D call: TRBD2 (7 bases). This CDR3 has 14 amino acids. V lost 4 bases, J lost 15 bases, and 22 bases lay in between. Germline V lookup: CDR1 LGHDT, CDR2 YNNKEL (reference sequence). The CDR3 loop reads CASSPVAGDNARFF. The DNA for the CDR3 is TGTGCCAGCAGCCCGGTTGCGGGGGACAATGCGAGGTTCTTC.

This clonotype was seen more than once but under ten times. An end of the junction differs from the germline gene, which may be a read error. The chain combines TRBV3-1 with TRBJ2-5; D unclear. Germline assignment: CDR1 LGHDT and CDR2 YNNKEL (reference sequence). The CDR3 extends over 12 amino acids. CDR3 amino acids: CGSQQGSYGQYF. The CDR3 DNA sequence: TGCGGCAGCCAGCAAGGGTCGTATGGTCAGTACTTC.

This clonotype has just a few counts. The chain uses TRBV7-2 and TRBJ2-1; 7 bases map to TRBD2. Germline V gene data show CDR1 as SGHTA and CDR2 as FQGNSA. The CDR3 is made up of 16 amino acids. V lost 4 bases, J lost 0 bases, and 6 bases stayed unmatched. CDR3 sequence (DNA): TGTGCCAGCAGCTCGTACGGGGGGAGCTCCTACAATGAGCAGTTCTTC. Translated: CASSSYGGSSYNEQFF.

This clonotype has more than one count but fewer than ten. The chain carries TRBV4-1 and TRBJ2-7; 7 nucleotides agree with TRBD2. Germline V gene lookup returns CDR1 MGHRA and CDR2 YSYEKL. The CDR3 extends over 19 amino acids. With V trimmed by 0 bases and J by 7 bases, 21 bases remained unmatched. Here the CDR3 DNA reads TGCGCCAGCAGCCAAGACTTCGCTTCGGGGGGAAGGGGAGCGAAAGAGCAGTACTTC. Protein: CASSQDFASGGRGAKEQYF.

This chain links TRBV27 with TRBJ2-3; a weak D match, TRBD2 (6 bases). CDR3 length equals 15 residues. Trimming removed 3 bases from V and 7 bases from J, with 17 bases in between. Germline V CDR1 and CDR2: MNHEY, SMNVEV (reference sequence). CDR3 in amino acids: CASSFLGGTSNTQYF. The CDR3 DNA is TGTGCCAGCAGTTTTTTGGGGGGAACCTCGAATACGCAGTATTTT.

This clonotype was recorded a few times. This chain uses TRBV6-2 or TRBV6-3 with TRBJ1-1; TRBD1 matches 8 bases. Germline trimming cut 5 bases from V and 6 bases from J; bases unmatched to any gene: 8. Germline V CDR1 and CDR2: MNHEY, SVGEGT. This CDR3 is built from 14 residues. The CDR3 loop is CASSAGGASAEAFF. CDR3 in DNA: TGTGCCAGCAGTGCAGGGGGCGCGAGCGCTGAAGCTTTCTTT.

This chain joins TRBV2 and TRBJ1-1; D remains unclear. The germline CDR1 and CDR2 sequences are SNHLY and FYNNEI. The V and J ends lost 3 bases and 3 bases respectively, with 14 bases between them. The CDR3 runs to 15 residues. The CDR3 loop is CASSDGLQRDTEAFF. CDR3 nucleotide sequence: TGTGCCAGCAGTGACGGTCTACAAAGGGACACTGAAGCTTTCTTT.

The chain combines TRBV12-3 or TRBV12-4 with TRBJ1-4; tentative D call: TRBD1 (5 bases). V was pared by 3 bases and J by 7 bases, with 15 bases between. The CDR3 covers 15 residues. The CDR3 coding sequence is TGTGCCAGCAGTTTCACGCCAGGGAGGGTTGAAAAACTGTTTTTT. This translates into CASSFTPGRVEKLFF.

V is TRBV28 and J is TRBJ2-7; D unclear. TRBJ2-1 explains the end of the DNA better; the J call may be wrong. The CDR3 extends over 13 amino acids. The germline V gene has CDR1 MDHEN and CDR2 SYDVKM. CDR3 sequence: CASSPLTPAEQFF. DNA for the CDR3: TGTGCCAGCAGTCCCCTTACACCCGCCGAGCAGTTCTTC.

This chain links TRBV20-1 with TRBJ2-1; tentative D call: TRBD2 (5 bases). This CDR3 comprises 16 residues. Germline CDR1 and CDR2: DFQATT and SNEGSKA (reference sequence). Trimming shortened V by 0 bases and J by 0 bases, and 12 bases separated the two germline ends. The chain's CDR3 is CSARDTSGGSYNEQFF. The CDR3 DNA reads as TGCAGTGCTAGAGATACCAGCGGAGGCTCCTACAATGAGCAGTTCTTC.

The rearrangement uses TRBV5-1 and TRBJ1-1, with 10 bases fitting TRBD1. The CDR3 consists of 16 residues. The germline V gene has CDR1 SGHRS and CDR2 YFSETQ. J was trimmed by 0 bases and V by 4 bases; bases with no gene match: 6. This CDR3 is CASSTGQGYMNTEAFF. CDR3 bases: TGCGCCAGCAGCACGGGACAGGGGTACATGAACACTGAAGCTTTCTTT.